This TCR beta chain was observed in a study of blood T cells in healthy people across ages. Study-level points and caveats: Whereas aged donors had fewer naive CD4+ cells, long-lived donors had more of them and higher diversity.

Alongside a J-beta primer mix, a sample-barcoded 5' primer served in a second PCR lasting about 7 to 12 cycles. Every sample returned 2.5 million or more CDR3-containing paired-end reads. In TCRdb, the 5' RACE reads were re-called with MiXCR into one record per CDR3 protein. The sample lists about 670,000 distinct CDR3 sequences; 45% to 60% were seen once. This clonotype showed up just a few times. Its specificity is not known. Looked up from germline, CDR1 is MGHRA and CDR2 is YSYEKL. V was shortened by 1 base and J by 13 bases, with 20 bases between the two germline ends. The CDR3 runs 15 residues. The sequence derives from a woman at least 80 years old in good health. The rearrangement uses TRBV4-1 and TRBJ2-1; unclear D gene. Sequenced input: blood. For the CDR3, the DNA is TGCGCCAGCAGCCAAGGTTTAGGAGAGCAAGAGACCCAGTTCTTC. Amino acids: CASSQGLGEQETQFF.